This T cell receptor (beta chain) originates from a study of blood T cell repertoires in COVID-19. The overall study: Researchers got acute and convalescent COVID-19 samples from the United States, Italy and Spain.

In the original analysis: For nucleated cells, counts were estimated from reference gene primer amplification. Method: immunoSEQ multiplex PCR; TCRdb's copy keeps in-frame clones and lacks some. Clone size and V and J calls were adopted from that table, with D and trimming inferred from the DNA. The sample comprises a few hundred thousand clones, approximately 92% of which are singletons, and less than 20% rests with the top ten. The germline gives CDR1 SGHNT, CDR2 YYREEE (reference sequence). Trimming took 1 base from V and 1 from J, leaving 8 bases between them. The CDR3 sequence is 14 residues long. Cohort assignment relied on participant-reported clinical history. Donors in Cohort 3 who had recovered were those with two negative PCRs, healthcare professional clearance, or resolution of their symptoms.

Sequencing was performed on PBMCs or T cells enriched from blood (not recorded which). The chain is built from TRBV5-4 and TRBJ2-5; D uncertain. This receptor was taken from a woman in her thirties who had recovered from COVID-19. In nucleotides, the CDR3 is TGTGCCAGCAGCTTGTCCCCCCTCCAAGAGACCCAGTACTTC. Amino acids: CASSLSPLQETQYF.